Below are 22 T cell receptor beta chains sequenced from a single sample in a study of blood T cell repertoires in COVID-19. Some clones are missing from TCRdb's copy, which holds only in-frame ones; the method was immunoSEQ multiplex PCR. The table has under 500,000 clones, nearly 90% seen once. Input material: PBMCs or T cells enriched from blood (not recorded which). These receptors were taken from a woman aged 18-35 years with acute COVID-19.

This clone appeared a few times. The chain couples TRBV7-2 to TRBJ1-5, with D possibly TRBD1 on 5 matching bases. Trimming removed 6 bases at V and 4 bases at J, with 16 bases between. CDR3 length: 15 residues. Germline V lookup: CDR1 SGHTA, CDR2 FQGNSA. This chain's CDR3 is CASSLYPGENQPQHF. In DNA form, the CDR3 reads TGTGCCAGCAGTCTTTACCCGGGGGAAAATCAGCCCCAGCATTTT.

V and J are TRBV6-5 and TRBJ1-4; unclear D gene. Trimming shortened V by 6 bases and J by 8 bases, and 16 bases separated the two germline ends. The CDR3 sequence is 14 residues long. Germline loops: CDR1 MNHEY, CDR2 SVGAGI. CDR3 in amino acids: CASRFSNSGEKLFF. The CDR3 nucleotides read TGTGCCAGCAGGTTTTCCAATTCCGGGGAAAAACTGTTTTTT.

The V and J genes are TRBV12-5 and TRBJ2-7; D not certain. Trimming pared 1 base from V and 2 bases from J, leaving 6 bases between. From germline, CDR1 is LGHNT and CDR2 FRNRAP. The CDR3 runs to 13 residues. CDR3 sequence: CASGLGSPYEQYF. In DNA form, the CDR3 reads TGTGCTAGTGGTTTGGGTTCTCCCTACGAGCAGTACTTC.

This chain uses TRBV29-1 with TRBJ1-1, with D unclear. The ends were cut back, 2 bases at V and 1 base at J, with 11 bases in the middle. The CDR3 runs 14 residues. Germline CDR1 reads SQVTM; CDR2 reads ANQGSEA. The CDR3 loop reads CSVELSARNTEAFF. The CDR3 nucleotides read TGCAGCGTTGAATTGTCAGCGAGGAACACTGAAGCTTTCTTT.

The chain recombines TRBV28 with TRBJ2-3; the match to TRBD2 covers 13 bases. The junction had 1 base not matched to a gene; V was cut back by 6 bases and J by 4 bases. The CDR3 loop spans 14 amino acids. CDR1 is MDHEN, CDR2 SYDVKM, per germline. The CDR3 here is CASRGLAGPDTQYF. CDR3 nucleotides: TGTGCCAGCAGGGGACTAGCGGGACCAGATACGCAGTATTTT. Full variable domain (outside the CDR3, taken from reference TRBV28 and TRBJ2-3): DVKVTQSSRYLVKRTGEKVFLECVQDMDHENMFWYRQDPGLGLRLIYFSYDVKMKEKGDIPEGYSVSREKKERFSLILESASTNQTSMYLCASRGLAGPDTQYFGPGTRLTVL.

The rearrangement joins TRBV5-5 to TRBJ1-2, with 9 nucleotides matching TRBD1. The CDR3 is 14 residues long. V was clipped by 4 bases and J by 4 bases; unmatched bases: 5. CDR1 SGHKS and CDR2 YYEKEE come from the germline V gene (reference sequence). CDR3 in amino acids: CASSLTGGGYGYTF. In DNA, the CDR3 is TGTGCCAGCAGCCTCACAGGGGGCGGCTATGGCTACACCTTC.

The chain links TRBV3-1 (or the pseudogene TRBV3-2) to TRBJ2-1; 11 bases match TRBD2. V shed 6 bases, J shed 1 base, and the junction held 2 bases outside the gene matches. Germline CDR1 and CDR2: LGHDT and YNNKEL (reference sequence). CDR3 size: 15 residues. The DNA for the CDR3 is TGTGCCAGCAGGGCTAGCGGGAGGTCCTACAATGAGCAGTTCTTC. It yields the protein CASRASGRSYNEQFF.

This clone came up a few times. The J gene is TRBJ1-2, the V gene TRBV5-1, with TRBD1 matching over 9 bases. The trim removed 0 bases at V and 8 bases at J, leaving 8 bases unmatched. Germline assignment: CDR1 SGHRS and CDR2 YFSETQ. The CDR3 covers 15 residues. CDR3 residues: CASSLAAGQGVGYTF. Written as DNA, the CDR3 is TGCGCCAGCAGCTTGGCCGCGGGACAGGGTGTAGGCTACACCTTC.

This sequence joins TRBV19 and TRBJ1-4; TRBD1 might be the D (5 bases). The CDR3 runs 15 residues. The germline CDR1 and CDR2 sequences are LNHDA and SQIVND (reference sequence). The V end lost 5 bases, the J end lost 8 bases, and 18 bases lay between the germline ends. CDR3 nucleotides: TGTGCCAGTAGTCGGGTTGCAGGGCAGGGCGAAAAACTGTTTTTT. Protein: CASSRVAGQGEKLFF.

This sequence joins TRBV20-1 and TRBJ2-7; D might be TRBD1 (5 bases). The germline CDR1 and CDR2 sequences are DFQATT and SNEGSKA (reference sequence). The CDR3 is 13 amino acids. V was trimmed by 3 bases and J by 3 bases, leaving 12 bases between them. CDR3: CSASIRQGYEQYF. CDR3 coding DNA: TGCAGTGCTAGTATCAGGCAGGGCTACGAGCAGTACTTC.

The J gene is TRBJ1-4, the V gene TRBV24-1, with a weak D call TRBD1 (5 bases). V lost 8 bases to trimming and J lost 6 bases, with 18 bases between them. Germline V lookup: CDR1 KGHDR, CDR2 SFDVKD. The CDR3 totals 15 residues. CDR3 region: CATKPTREIYEKLFF. The CDR3 DNA reads as TGTGCCACCAAACCAACCAGGGAAATCTATGAAAAACTGTTTTTT.

J is TRBJ2-1 and V is TRBV7-9, with a tentative D call TRBD2 (6 bases). CDR1 SEHNR and CDR2 FQNEAQ come from the germline V gene (reference sequence). The V and J ends lost 5 bases and 8 bases respectively, with 16 bases between them. The CDR3 contains 14 residues. The CDR3 loop is CASSLRTTGHEQFF. CDR3 in DNA: TGTGCCAGCAGCCTGCGGACTACAGGACATGAGCAGTTCTTC. The whole variable domain, filled in from reference TRBV7-9 and TRBJ2-1, reads DTGVSQNPRHKITKRGQNVTFRCDPISEHNRLYWYRQTLGQGPEFLTYFQNEAQLEKSRLLSDRFSAERPKGSFSTLEIQRTEQGDSAMYLCASSLRTTGHEQFFGPGTRLTVL.

The V gene is TRBV7-9, the J gene TRBJ1-2, with 7 bases matching TRBD1. The CDR3 consists of 15 residues. Germline assignment: CDR1 SEHNR and CDR2 FQNEAQ (reference sequence). V was clipped by 5 bases and J by 5 bases; unmatched bases: 11. The CDR3: CASSPRQGFGYGYTF. The CDR3 nucleotides are TGTGCCAGCAGCCCCCGACAGGGATTTGGATATGGCTACACCTTC.

The chain links TRBV6-2 or TRBV6-3 to TRBJ2-3; D not resolved. The germline V gene encodes CDR1 MNHEY and CDR2 SVGEGT. Trimming left V 6 bases short and J 2 bases short, with 9 bases between. The CDR3 extends over 13 amino acids. This CDR3 reads CASSPPNTDTQYF. CDR3 bases: TGTGCCAGCAGCCCTCCTAACACAGATACGCAGTATTTT.

The chain is built from TRBV5-6 and TRBJ2-7, with a tentative D call TRBD1 (6 bases). CDR1 and CDR2 (germline): SGHDT, YYEEEE. This CDR3 contains 16 residues. Deletions cut 2 bases from V and 2 bases from J, with 17 bases between. In DNA form, the CDR3 reads TGTGCCAGCAGCTTCATTCAGGGGCGAAAAACCTACGAGCAGTACTTC. This gives the protein CASSFIQGRKTYEQYF.

In its sample, this clone was seen a few times. The chain uses TRBV9 and TRBJ1-4, with no clear D. Germline values: CDR1 SGDLS, CDR2 YYNGEE. The V end was cut by 3 bases, the J end by 4 bases, with 13 bases between. This CDR3 is 15 amino acids long. This CDR3 reads CASSAYSTVNEKLFF. Here the CDR3 DNA reads TGTGCCAGCAGCGCCTACAGCACTGTTAATGAAAAACTGTTTTTT.

This chain links TRBV28 with TRBJ1-2; no definite D call. The CDR3 contains 17 residues. Germline V CDR1 and CDR2: MDHEN, SYDVKM. V was shortened by 5 bases and J by 1 base, with 20 bases between the two germline ends. The CDR3 sequence is CASSSAGHRTNNYGYTF. The CDR3 DNA follows: TGTGCCAGCAGTAGCGCGGGCCACCGGACTAATAACTATGGCTACACCTTC.

The chain couples TRBV7-2 to TRBJ2-1; 10 bases align to TRBD2. The trim removed 6 bases at V and 4 bases at J, leaving 9 bases unmatched. The CDR3 sequence is 16 residues long. Germline loops: CDR1 SGHTA, CDR2 FQGNSA. The DNA for the CDR3 is TGTGCCAGCAGGCCGGGACTAGCGAAACGGTACAATGAGCAGTTCTTC. This codes for CASRPGLAKRYNEQFF.

The chain recombines TRBV7-8 with TRBJ2-2; the match to TRBD1 covers 8 bases. The V and J ends lost 7 bases and 4 bases, in that order; junction bases with no gene match: 5. The CDR3 runs to 14 residues. CDR1 is SGHVS, CDR2 FQNEAQ, per germline. CDR3 DNA sequence: TGTGCCAGCACCGGACAGGGAGGCACCGGGGAGCTGTTTTTT. Its translation: CASTGQGGTGELFF.

This chain links TRBV6-5 with TRBJ1-4; possible D gene TRBD1, 5 bases. The germline V gene encodes CDR1 MNHEY and CDR2 SVGAGI. The CDR3 runs to 15 residues. V gave up 0 bases and J gave up 8 bases, with 13 bases separating them. The CDR3 coding sequence is TGTGCCAGCAGTTACTCCGGGGGATTCAACGAAAAACTGTTTTTT. It codes for CASSYSGGFNEKLFF.

The chain employs TRBV5-6 and TRBJ1-5; the D is unclear. This CDR3 contains 13 residues. Trimming cost V 1 base and J 0 bases, with 2 bases left between them. Germline CDR1 SGHDT, CDR2 YYEEEE. DNA for the CDR3: TGTGCCAGCAGCTTGTATAGCAATCAGCCCCAGCATTTT. This encodes CASSLYSNQPQHF.

V and J are TRBV25-1 and TRBJ1-6, with D unresolved. In germline, CDR1 is MGHDK, CDR2 SYGVNS. The CDR3 is made up of 13 amino acids. Trimming stripped 0 bases from V and 8 bases from J, with 5 bases between. CDR3 bases: TGTGCCAGCAGTGAATATCCGGATTCACCCCTCCACTTT. Residues: CASSEYPDSPLHF.